Presented here are 9 T cell receptor beta chains from one specimen sequenced in a study of blood T cell repertoires in COVID-19. TCRdb's copy holds only in-frame clones and misses some; the assay was immunoSEQ multiplex PCR. In the table there are about 170,000 clones, roughly nine tenths of which are singletons. The sample comprised PBMCs or T cells enriched from blood (not recorded which). These receptors were taken from a human donor with acute COVID-19. The donor label of this sample is uncertain.

The V call is TRBV5-4, the J call TRBJ2-7; 8 bases line up with TRBD1. This CDR3 spans 14 amino acids. Germline V CDR1 and CDR2: SGHNT, YYREEE (reference sequence). V dropped 4 bases and J dropped 6; count of bases not matched to a gene: 9. The CDR3 DNA follows: TGTGCCAGCAGCACCGAGGACAGGGTAAGCGAGCAGTACTTC. Its protein is CASSTEDRVSEQYF.

The table lists this clone with a few counts. The gene calls are TRBV29-1 and TRBJ1-1; perhaps TRBD1 as D (6 bases). Germline values: CDR1 SQVTM, CDR2 ANQGSEA. The CDR3 consists of 12 residues. Deletions cut 7 bases from V and 5 bases from J, with 14 bases between. DNA for the CDR3: TGCAGCGGTAGGGCAGGGGAGACTGAAGCTTTCTTT. The encoded protein is CSGRAGETEAFF.

This clone was found a few times. The genes are TRBV19 and TRBJ2-2; TRBD2 is a possible D gene (6 bases). The CDR3 is 14 amino acids. Germline assignment: CDR1 LNHDA and CDR2 SQIVND (reference sequence). V lost 3 bases to trimming and J lost 5 bases, with 10 bases between them. CDR3 residues: CASSIRSGTGELFF. In DNA form, the CDR3 reads TGTGCCAGTAGTATCCGTAGCGGAACCGGGGAGCTGTTTTTT.

This rearrangement joins TRBV30 to TRBJ1-3; D is uncertain. Germline values: CDR1 GTSNPN, CDR2 SVGIG (reference sequence). The V end lost 2 bases, the J end lost 4 bases, and 6 bases lay between the germline ends. The CDR3 extends over 12 amino acids. This CDR3 is CAWSPGGNTIYF. The CDR3 DNA reads TGTGCCTGGAGTCCCGGGGGAAACACCATATATTTT.

V is TRBV27 and J is TRBJ1-2, with D possibly being TRBD1 (6 bases). CDR3 length: 13 amino acids. The V gene lost 4 bases and the J gene lost 3 bases, with 9 bases spanning the gap. CDR1 is MNHEY, CDR2 SMNVEV, per germline (reference sequence). The DNA for the CDR3 is TGTGCCAGCAGTTACAGGGTGGACTATGGCTACACCTTC. Translating gives CASSYRVDYGYTF.

The chain joins TRBV30 to TRBJ1-1; D unclear. Per germline, CDR1 GTSNPN and CDR2 SVGIG (reference sequence). The CDR3 has 11 residues. Trimming took off 2 bases at V and 7 bases at J, with 8 bases between the two ends. The CDR3 coding sequence is TGTGCCTGGAGTACCGGAGGTGAAGCTTTCTTT. This sequence encodes CAWSTGGEAFF.

The gene calls are TRBV7-9 and TRBJ2-2, with D possibly TRBD1 on 6 matching bases. Trimming removed 5 bases from V and 5 bases from J, with 9 bases in between. CDR3 size: 13 residues. The germline V gene encodes CDR1 SEHNR and CDR2 FQNEAQ (reference sequence). This CDR3 reads CASSPGQTGELFF. The CDR3 coding sequence is TGTGCCAGCAGCCCAGGACAGACCGGGGAGCTGTTTTTT.

The chain joins TRBV7-9 to TRBJ2-7; 9 positions agree with TRBD1. Germline CDR1 SEHNR, CDR2 FQNEAQ (reference sequence). The length of the CDR3 is 14 residues. V lost 5 bases to trimming and J lost 3 bases; unmatched junction nucleotides: 5. Here the CDR3 DNA reads TGTGCCAGCAGCCCGGCGACAGGGGGCTACGAGCAGTACTTC. It codes for CASSPATGGYEQYF. The full variable domain, completed using reference TRBV7-9 and TRBJ2-7, is DTGVSQNPRHKITKRGQNVTFRCDPISEHNRLYWYRQTLGQGPEFLTYFQNEAQLEKSRLLSDRFSAERPKGSFSTLEIQRTEQGDSAMYLCASSPATGGYEQYFGPGTRLTVT.

The rearrangement links TRBV18 to TRBJ1-1, with a tentative D call TRBD1 (5 bases). The CDR3 length is 18 residues. Trimming stripped 2 bases from V and 11 bases from J, with 30 bases between. Germline V gene sequence: CDR1 KGHSH, CDR2 LQKENI. CDR3 in DNA: TGTGCCAGCTCACCAGACCGGGGGTACCGAGTCACCGCCCCGGGGGCTTTCTTT. It codes for CASSPDRGYRVTAPGAFF.